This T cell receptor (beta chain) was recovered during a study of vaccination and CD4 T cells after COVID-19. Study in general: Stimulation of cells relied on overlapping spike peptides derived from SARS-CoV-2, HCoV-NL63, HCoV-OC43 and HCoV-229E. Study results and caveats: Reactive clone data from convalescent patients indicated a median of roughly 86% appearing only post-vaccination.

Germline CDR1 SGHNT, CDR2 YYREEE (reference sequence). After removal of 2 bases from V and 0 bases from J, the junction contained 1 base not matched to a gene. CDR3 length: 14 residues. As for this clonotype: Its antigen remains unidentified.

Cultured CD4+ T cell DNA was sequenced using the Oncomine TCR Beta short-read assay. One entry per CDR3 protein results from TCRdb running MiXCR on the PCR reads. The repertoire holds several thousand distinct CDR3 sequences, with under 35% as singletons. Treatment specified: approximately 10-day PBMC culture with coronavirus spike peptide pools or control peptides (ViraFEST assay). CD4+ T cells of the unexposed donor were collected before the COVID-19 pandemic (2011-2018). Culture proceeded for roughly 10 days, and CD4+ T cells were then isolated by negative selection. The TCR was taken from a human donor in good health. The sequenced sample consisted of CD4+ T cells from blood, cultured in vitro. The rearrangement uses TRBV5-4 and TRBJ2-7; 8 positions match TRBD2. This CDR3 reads CASSLSGSSYEQYF. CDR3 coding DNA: TGTGCCAGCAGCTTAAGCGGGAGCTCCTACGAGCAGTACTTC.